This TCR beta chain originates from a study of blood T cell repertoires in COVID-19 (dated by TCRdb to about 2020). Regarding the complete study: Samples covering the acute and convalescent phases of COVID-19 were provided by collaborators in the United States, Italy and Spain. Nearly every sample came with metadata listing a de-identified subject ID, COVID-19 status, age in years and sex. The material from the prospective study consisted of cDNA or gDNA derived from T cells, B-cell-depleted T cells, or PBMCs. The repertoires were released in a freely available public database meant as a resource for research on the immune response to SARS-CoV-2. Subjects who had been exposed to COVID-19, were actively infected with it, or had recovered from it provided the deeply sampled blood TCRbeta repertoires that made up the dataset. HLA class I and class II types, where available, came from metadata supplied by the sample provider rather than from assay-based typing. The samples were drawn from the first 160 participants of the ongoing ImmuneRACE study and from some 1,300 subjects provided by 6 global collaborators.

To note about this clone: No antigen is known for it. Per-base qualities were not stored, and no clone one base away is much larger.

Study-level results and caveats: How much clinical and demographic metadata was included differed by source and by participant, and the metadata was provided uncurated.

TCRbeta CDR3 regions were amplified from genomic DNA by means of the immunoSEQ Assay, a bias-controlled multiplex PCR. Per the authors' processing: Nucleated cell counts per sample were estimated from amplification of reference gene primers within the assay. To quantify the absolute abundance of each unique TCRbeta CDR3 rearrangement, sequence reads were collapsed and filtered. Productive Simpson clonality was computed per sample as the square root of Simpson's diversity index over productive rearrangements. TCRdb obtained this table from immuneACCESS and retained in-frame rearrangements with V and J assigned. These tables miss some clones; where compared with another copy, unresolved V genes account for less than half of the shortfall, and the remainder is unexplained. V and J calls and clone size follow that table, whereas D and trimming were derived from the DNA. The sample records some 120,000 clones, more than 75% of which are singletons. The ten largest make up less than 8% of the sample.

Each collaborating institution followed its own protocols to collect whole blood in K2EDTA tubes. Collaborator samples were shipped for TCRbeta analysis as frozen whole blood, isolated PBMCs, or DNA extracted from either sample type. Trimming costs V 6 bases and J 6 bases, and their ends lie 11 bases apart. Inclusive of the bounding cysteine and phenylalanine, the CDR3 is 12 residues long. Only the CDR3 part of the read is kept: 36 bases, read in frame from the first base. CDR1 and CDR2 are read off the germline V gene as LGHNT and FRNRAP. The material sequenced was peripheral blood. Recombination joined TRBV12-5 with TRBJ1-2, with TRBD1 tentatively as D gene (5 bases match). The clonotype was recovered from a man aged 45-65 years with acute or convalescent COVID-19. The CDR3 reads CASGSGLNGYTF. Here is the DNA: TGTGCTAGTGGATCAGGGTTGAATGGCTACACCTTC.